This T cell receptor beta chain appears in the sequencing data of a study of T cell clones after liver transplantation. The protocol was immunoSEQ multiplex PCR, while the TCRdb copy is restricted to in-frame clones and leaves out a portion. The sample consists of 65,000 to 70,000 clones, 80% to 95% of them appearing once. The CDR3 sequence is 14 residues long. The V and J ends lost 4 bases and 3 bases, in that order; junction bases with no gene match: 3. From germline, CDR1 is LNHDA and CDR2 SQIVND (reference sequence). The chain couples TRBV19 to TRBJ1-2; the match to TRBD1 covers 9 bases. The sequence came from a human patient who received a liver transplant. The graft donor may have given rise to some T cells. The source material was CD4+ T cells from blood, sampled nearly 26 months after liver transplant. Here the CDR3 DNA reads TGTGCCAGTAGTAAAGGGGACAGGGACTATGGCTACACCTTC. Translation: CASSKGDRDYGYTF.